This TCR beta chain is from a study of cytomegalovirus exposure and HLA in healthy donors. Study conclusions and caveats: The study listed approximately 160 cytomegalovirus-associated TCR beta chains. According to an earlier analysis, most TCR beta V segments yielded productive rearrangements about 87% or about 30% of the time.

In the PCR, 60 Vbeta and 13 Jbeta primers were used. Some clones are missing from TCRdb's copy, which holds only in-frame ones; the method was immunoSEQ multiplex PCR. The sample yields under 150,000 clones, under 90% seen once. Concerning this clone itself: Antigen unknown.

Germline CDR1 is MNHNS and CDR2 is SASEGT. CDR3 length equals 15 residues. Trimming shortened V by 6 bases and J by 0 bases, and 9 bases separated the two germline ends. The chain recombines TRBV6-1 with TRBJ2-6, with D possibly being TRBD1 (5 bases). This sequence was found in a woman aged 25-40 years in good health and CMV-seronegative. Sequenced sample: PBMCs. CDR3 sequence (DNA): TGTGCCAGCAGGAGACAGACCTCTGGGGCCAACGTCCTGACTTTC. Amino acid sequence: CASRRQTSGANVLTF.